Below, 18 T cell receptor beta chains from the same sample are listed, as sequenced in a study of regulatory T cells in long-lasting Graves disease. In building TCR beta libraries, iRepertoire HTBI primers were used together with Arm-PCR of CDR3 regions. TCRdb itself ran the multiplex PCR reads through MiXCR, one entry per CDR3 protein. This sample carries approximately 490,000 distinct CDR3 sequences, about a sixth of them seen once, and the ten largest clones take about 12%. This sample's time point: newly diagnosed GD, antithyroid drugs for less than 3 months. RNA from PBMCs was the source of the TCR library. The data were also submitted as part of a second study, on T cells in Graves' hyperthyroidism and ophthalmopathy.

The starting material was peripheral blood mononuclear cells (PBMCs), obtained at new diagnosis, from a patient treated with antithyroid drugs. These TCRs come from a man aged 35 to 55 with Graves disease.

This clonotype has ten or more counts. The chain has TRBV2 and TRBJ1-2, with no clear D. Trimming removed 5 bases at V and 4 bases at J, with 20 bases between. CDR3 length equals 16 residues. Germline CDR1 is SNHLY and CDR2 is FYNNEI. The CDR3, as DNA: TGTGCCAGCAGTCCCGGCCCACAGAGCGGAGCCTATGGCTACACCTTC. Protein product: CASSPGPQSGAYGYTF.

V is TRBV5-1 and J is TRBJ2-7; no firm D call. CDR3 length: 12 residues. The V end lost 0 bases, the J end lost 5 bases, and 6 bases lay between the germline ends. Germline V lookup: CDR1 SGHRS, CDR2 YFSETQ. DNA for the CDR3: TGCGCCAGCAGCTTGGTGGGTGACGAGCAGTACTTC. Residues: CASSLVGDEQYF.

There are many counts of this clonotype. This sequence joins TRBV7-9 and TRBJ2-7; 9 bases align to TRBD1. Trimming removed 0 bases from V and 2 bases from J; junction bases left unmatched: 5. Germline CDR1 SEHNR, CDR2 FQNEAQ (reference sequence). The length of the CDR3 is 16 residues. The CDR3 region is CASSLAGGQGTYEQYF. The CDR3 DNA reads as TGTGCCAGCAGCTTAGCGGGGGGACAGGGTACCTACGAGCAGTACTTC.

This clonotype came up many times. CDR3 nucleotides: TGCAGTGCCAGAACCTACCCAGGTGGAGGGCTGGATCAGCCCCAGCATTTT. It yields the protein CSARTYPGGGLDQPQHF. The chain couples TRBV20-1 to TRBJ1-5; no clear D gene. The CDR3 consists of 17 residues. V lost 6 bases and J 5 bases, leaving 26 bases between the germline ends. The germline V gene has CDR1 DFQATT and CDR2 SNEGSKA (reference sequence).

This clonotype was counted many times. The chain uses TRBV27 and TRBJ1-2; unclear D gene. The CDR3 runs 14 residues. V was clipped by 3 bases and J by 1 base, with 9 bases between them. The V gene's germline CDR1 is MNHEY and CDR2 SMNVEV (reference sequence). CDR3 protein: CASSLTALNYGYTF. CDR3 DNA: TGTGCCAGCAGTTTGACGGCACTTAACTATGGCTACACCTTC.

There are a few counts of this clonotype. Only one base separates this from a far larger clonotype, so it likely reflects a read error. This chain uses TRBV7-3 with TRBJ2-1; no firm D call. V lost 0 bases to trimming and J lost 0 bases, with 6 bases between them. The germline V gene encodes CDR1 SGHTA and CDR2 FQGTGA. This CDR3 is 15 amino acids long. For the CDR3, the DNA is TGTGCCAGCAGCTTAACCATGAGCTCCTACAATGAGCAGTTCTTC. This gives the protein CASSLTMSSYNEQFF.

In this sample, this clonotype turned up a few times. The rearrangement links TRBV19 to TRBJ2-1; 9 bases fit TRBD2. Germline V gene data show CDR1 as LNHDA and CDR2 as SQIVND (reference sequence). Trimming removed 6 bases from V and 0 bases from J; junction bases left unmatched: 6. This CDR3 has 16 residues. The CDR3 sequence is CASRPRSGSSYNEQFF. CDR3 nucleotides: TGTGCCAGTAGACCCCGTAGCGGGAGCTCCTACAATGAGCAGTTCTTC.

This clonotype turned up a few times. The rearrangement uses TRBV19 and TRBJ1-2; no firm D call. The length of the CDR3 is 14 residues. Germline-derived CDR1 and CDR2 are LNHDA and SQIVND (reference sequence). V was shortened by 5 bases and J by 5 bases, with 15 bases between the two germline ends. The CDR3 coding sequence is TGTGCCAGTAGTCGGACTCCTCCGGGATATGGCTACACCTTC. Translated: CASSRTPPGYGYTF. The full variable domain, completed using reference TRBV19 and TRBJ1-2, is DGGITQSPKYLFRKEGQNVTLSCEQNLNHDAMYWYRQDPGQGLRLIYYSQIVNDFQKGDIAEGYSVSREKKESFPLTVTSAQKNPTAFYLCASSRTPPGYGYTFGSGTRLTVV.

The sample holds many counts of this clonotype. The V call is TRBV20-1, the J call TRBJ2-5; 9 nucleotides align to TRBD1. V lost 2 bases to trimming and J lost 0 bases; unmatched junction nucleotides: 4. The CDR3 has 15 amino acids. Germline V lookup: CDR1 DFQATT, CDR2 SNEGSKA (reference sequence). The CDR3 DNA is TGCAGTGCTAGACGACAGGGGGGGTACCAAGAGACCCAGTACTTC. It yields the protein CSARRQGGYQETQYF.

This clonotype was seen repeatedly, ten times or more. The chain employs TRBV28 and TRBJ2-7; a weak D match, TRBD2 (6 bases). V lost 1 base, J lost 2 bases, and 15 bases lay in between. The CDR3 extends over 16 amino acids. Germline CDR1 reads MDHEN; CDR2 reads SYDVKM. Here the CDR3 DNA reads TGTGCCAGCAGTTTATCCCCAGGAGGGATTGCCTACGAGCAGTACTTC. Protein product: CASSLSPGGIAYEQYF.

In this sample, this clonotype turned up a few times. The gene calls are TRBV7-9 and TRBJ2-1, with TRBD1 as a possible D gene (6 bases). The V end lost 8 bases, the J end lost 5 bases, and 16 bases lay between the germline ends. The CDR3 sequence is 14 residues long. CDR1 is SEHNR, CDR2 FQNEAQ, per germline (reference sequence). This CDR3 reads CASLFQGIHNEQFF. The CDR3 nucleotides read TGTGCCAGCCTTTTCCAGGGGATTCACAATGAGCAGTTCTTC.

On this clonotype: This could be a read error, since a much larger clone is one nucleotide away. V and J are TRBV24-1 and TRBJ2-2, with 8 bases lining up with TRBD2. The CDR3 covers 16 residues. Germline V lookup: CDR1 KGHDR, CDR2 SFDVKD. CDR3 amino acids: CTTSKRETRNTGELFF. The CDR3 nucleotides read TGTACCACCAGTAAGCGGGAGACTCGGAACACCGGGGAGCTGTTTTTT.

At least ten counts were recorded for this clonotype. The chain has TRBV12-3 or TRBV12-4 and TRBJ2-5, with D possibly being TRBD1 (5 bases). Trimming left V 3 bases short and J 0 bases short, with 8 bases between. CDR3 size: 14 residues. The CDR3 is CASSLPGNQETQYF. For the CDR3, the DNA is TGTGCCAGCAGTTTGCCAGGGAACCAAGAGACCCAGTACTTC.

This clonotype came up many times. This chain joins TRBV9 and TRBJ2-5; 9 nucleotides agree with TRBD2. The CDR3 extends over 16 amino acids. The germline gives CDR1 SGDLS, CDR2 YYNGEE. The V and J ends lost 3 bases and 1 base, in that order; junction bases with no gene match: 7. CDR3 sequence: CASSEFRAGGQETQYF. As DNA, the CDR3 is TGTGCCAGCAGCGAGTTCCGAGCGGGAGGCCAAGAGACCCAGTACTTC.

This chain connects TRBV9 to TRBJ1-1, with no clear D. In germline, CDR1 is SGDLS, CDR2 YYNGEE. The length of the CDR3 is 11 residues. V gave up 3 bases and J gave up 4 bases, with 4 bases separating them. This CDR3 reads CASSGTTEAFF. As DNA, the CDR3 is TGTGCCAGCAGCGGCACCACTGAAGCTTTCTTT.

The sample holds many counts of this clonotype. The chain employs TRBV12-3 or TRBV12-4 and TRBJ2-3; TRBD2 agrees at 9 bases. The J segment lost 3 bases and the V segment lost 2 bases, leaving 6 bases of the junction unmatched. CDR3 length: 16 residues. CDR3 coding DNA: TGTGCCAGCAGTTTAATGGGACTAGCAGCTACAGATACGCAGTATTTT. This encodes CASSLMGLAATDTQYF.

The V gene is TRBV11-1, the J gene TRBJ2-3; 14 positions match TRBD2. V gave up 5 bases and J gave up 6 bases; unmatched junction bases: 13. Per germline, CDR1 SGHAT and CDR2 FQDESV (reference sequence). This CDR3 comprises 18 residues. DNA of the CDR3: TGTGCCAGCAGCCAAGGGGGGACTAGCGGGGGCCCCTGGGATACGCAGTATTTT. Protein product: CASSQGGTSGGPWDTQYF.

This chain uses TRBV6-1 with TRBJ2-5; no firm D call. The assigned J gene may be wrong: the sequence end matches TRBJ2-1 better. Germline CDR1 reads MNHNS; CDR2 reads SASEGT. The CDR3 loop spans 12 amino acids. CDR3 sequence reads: CASKTLWNEQFF. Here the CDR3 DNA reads TGTGCCAGCAAGACCCTATGGAATGAGCAGTTCTTC.